This T cell receptor (beta chain) was recovered during a study of regulatory T cells in long-lasting Graves disease. Broader study findings: Persistent patients had more shared public clonotypes (around 2,500) than new patients (about 880).

This clonotype was seen many times. Its antigen is not known. The time point was: newly diagnosed GD, antithyroid drugs for less than 3 months. The TCR library used RNA extracted from PBMCs. Arm-PCR of CDR3 regions and iRepertoire HTBI primers were the basis on which TCR beta libraries were built. One entry per CDR3 protein, called by TCRdb with MiXCR from the multiplex PCR reads. Among fewer than 550,000 distinct CDR3 sequences, 16% were seen once, and the ten largest hold 20% to 25%. Separately, the same data were catalogued under a study of T cells in Graves' hyperthyroidism and ophthalmopathy. As that study records: The TCR CDR3 was amplified in a first-round RT-PCR using the HTBI primer set.

The receptor was isolated from a woman between 18 and 29 years old with Graves disease. This sample comprised peripheral blood mononuclear cells (PBMCs), obtained at new diagnosis, from a patient treated with antithyroid drugs.

The CDR3 DNA reads as TGTGCCAGCAGTCCCCGTATACTAGCGGCCTCCTACAATGAGCAGTTCTTC. Protein sequence: CASSPRILAASYNEQFF. This sequence joins TRBV27 and TRBJ2-1, with 8 nucleotides matching TRBD2. From germline, CDR1 is MNHEY and CDR2 SMNVEV (reference sequence). CDR3 length: 17 residues. V lost 5 bases to trimming and J lost 0 bases; unmatched junction nucleotides: 9.